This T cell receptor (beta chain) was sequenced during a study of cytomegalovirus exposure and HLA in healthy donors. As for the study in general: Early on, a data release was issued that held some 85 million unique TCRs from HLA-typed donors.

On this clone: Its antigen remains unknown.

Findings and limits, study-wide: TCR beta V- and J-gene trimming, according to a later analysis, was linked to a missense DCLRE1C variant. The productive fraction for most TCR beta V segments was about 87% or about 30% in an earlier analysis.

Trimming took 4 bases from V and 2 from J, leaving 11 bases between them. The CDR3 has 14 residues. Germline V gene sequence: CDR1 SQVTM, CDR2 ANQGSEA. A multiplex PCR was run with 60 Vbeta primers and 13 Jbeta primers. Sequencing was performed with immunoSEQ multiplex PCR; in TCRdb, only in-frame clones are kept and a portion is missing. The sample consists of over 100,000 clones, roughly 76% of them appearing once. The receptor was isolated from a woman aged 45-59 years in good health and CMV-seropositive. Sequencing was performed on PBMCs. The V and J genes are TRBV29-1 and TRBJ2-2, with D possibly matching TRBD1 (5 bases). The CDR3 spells CSVGAGRNTGELFF. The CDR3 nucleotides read TGCAGCGTTGGGGCAGGGCGAAACACCGGGGAGCTGTTTTTT.